A single T cell receptor beta chain is shown here with its context. What it binds is unknown. Germline CDR1 reads LGHNA; CDR2 reads YSLEER. After removal of 0 bases from V and 2 bases from J, the junction contained 6 bases not matched to a gene. CDR3 length: 17 residues. Assay used: immunoSEQ multiplex PCR; TCRdb lists only in-frame clones, some missing. The data show about 78,000 clones, with roughly 86% seen just once and roughly 5.1% held by the top ten. These data originate in a study of T cell responses to AZD1222 COVID-19 vaccine. Points from the study as a whole: The reported proportion of spike-specific TCRs targeting unmutated variant regions was nearly half. Clonal diversity may have been underestimated, and the donors were mostly white British, with more females than males. Among those given AZD1222, only 6 or 7 were seropositive at baseline.

The chain recombines TRBV4-3 with TRBJ1-4; 7 bases match TRBD1. This sequence was found in an adult in good health. Sequenced here: peripheral blood, sampled on day 0 of MenACWY control vaccination. DNA of the CDR3: TGCGCCAGCAGCCAAGATCTAAGGGGACAGACTAATGAAAAACTGTTTTTT. It is translated as CASSQDLRGQTNEKLFF.